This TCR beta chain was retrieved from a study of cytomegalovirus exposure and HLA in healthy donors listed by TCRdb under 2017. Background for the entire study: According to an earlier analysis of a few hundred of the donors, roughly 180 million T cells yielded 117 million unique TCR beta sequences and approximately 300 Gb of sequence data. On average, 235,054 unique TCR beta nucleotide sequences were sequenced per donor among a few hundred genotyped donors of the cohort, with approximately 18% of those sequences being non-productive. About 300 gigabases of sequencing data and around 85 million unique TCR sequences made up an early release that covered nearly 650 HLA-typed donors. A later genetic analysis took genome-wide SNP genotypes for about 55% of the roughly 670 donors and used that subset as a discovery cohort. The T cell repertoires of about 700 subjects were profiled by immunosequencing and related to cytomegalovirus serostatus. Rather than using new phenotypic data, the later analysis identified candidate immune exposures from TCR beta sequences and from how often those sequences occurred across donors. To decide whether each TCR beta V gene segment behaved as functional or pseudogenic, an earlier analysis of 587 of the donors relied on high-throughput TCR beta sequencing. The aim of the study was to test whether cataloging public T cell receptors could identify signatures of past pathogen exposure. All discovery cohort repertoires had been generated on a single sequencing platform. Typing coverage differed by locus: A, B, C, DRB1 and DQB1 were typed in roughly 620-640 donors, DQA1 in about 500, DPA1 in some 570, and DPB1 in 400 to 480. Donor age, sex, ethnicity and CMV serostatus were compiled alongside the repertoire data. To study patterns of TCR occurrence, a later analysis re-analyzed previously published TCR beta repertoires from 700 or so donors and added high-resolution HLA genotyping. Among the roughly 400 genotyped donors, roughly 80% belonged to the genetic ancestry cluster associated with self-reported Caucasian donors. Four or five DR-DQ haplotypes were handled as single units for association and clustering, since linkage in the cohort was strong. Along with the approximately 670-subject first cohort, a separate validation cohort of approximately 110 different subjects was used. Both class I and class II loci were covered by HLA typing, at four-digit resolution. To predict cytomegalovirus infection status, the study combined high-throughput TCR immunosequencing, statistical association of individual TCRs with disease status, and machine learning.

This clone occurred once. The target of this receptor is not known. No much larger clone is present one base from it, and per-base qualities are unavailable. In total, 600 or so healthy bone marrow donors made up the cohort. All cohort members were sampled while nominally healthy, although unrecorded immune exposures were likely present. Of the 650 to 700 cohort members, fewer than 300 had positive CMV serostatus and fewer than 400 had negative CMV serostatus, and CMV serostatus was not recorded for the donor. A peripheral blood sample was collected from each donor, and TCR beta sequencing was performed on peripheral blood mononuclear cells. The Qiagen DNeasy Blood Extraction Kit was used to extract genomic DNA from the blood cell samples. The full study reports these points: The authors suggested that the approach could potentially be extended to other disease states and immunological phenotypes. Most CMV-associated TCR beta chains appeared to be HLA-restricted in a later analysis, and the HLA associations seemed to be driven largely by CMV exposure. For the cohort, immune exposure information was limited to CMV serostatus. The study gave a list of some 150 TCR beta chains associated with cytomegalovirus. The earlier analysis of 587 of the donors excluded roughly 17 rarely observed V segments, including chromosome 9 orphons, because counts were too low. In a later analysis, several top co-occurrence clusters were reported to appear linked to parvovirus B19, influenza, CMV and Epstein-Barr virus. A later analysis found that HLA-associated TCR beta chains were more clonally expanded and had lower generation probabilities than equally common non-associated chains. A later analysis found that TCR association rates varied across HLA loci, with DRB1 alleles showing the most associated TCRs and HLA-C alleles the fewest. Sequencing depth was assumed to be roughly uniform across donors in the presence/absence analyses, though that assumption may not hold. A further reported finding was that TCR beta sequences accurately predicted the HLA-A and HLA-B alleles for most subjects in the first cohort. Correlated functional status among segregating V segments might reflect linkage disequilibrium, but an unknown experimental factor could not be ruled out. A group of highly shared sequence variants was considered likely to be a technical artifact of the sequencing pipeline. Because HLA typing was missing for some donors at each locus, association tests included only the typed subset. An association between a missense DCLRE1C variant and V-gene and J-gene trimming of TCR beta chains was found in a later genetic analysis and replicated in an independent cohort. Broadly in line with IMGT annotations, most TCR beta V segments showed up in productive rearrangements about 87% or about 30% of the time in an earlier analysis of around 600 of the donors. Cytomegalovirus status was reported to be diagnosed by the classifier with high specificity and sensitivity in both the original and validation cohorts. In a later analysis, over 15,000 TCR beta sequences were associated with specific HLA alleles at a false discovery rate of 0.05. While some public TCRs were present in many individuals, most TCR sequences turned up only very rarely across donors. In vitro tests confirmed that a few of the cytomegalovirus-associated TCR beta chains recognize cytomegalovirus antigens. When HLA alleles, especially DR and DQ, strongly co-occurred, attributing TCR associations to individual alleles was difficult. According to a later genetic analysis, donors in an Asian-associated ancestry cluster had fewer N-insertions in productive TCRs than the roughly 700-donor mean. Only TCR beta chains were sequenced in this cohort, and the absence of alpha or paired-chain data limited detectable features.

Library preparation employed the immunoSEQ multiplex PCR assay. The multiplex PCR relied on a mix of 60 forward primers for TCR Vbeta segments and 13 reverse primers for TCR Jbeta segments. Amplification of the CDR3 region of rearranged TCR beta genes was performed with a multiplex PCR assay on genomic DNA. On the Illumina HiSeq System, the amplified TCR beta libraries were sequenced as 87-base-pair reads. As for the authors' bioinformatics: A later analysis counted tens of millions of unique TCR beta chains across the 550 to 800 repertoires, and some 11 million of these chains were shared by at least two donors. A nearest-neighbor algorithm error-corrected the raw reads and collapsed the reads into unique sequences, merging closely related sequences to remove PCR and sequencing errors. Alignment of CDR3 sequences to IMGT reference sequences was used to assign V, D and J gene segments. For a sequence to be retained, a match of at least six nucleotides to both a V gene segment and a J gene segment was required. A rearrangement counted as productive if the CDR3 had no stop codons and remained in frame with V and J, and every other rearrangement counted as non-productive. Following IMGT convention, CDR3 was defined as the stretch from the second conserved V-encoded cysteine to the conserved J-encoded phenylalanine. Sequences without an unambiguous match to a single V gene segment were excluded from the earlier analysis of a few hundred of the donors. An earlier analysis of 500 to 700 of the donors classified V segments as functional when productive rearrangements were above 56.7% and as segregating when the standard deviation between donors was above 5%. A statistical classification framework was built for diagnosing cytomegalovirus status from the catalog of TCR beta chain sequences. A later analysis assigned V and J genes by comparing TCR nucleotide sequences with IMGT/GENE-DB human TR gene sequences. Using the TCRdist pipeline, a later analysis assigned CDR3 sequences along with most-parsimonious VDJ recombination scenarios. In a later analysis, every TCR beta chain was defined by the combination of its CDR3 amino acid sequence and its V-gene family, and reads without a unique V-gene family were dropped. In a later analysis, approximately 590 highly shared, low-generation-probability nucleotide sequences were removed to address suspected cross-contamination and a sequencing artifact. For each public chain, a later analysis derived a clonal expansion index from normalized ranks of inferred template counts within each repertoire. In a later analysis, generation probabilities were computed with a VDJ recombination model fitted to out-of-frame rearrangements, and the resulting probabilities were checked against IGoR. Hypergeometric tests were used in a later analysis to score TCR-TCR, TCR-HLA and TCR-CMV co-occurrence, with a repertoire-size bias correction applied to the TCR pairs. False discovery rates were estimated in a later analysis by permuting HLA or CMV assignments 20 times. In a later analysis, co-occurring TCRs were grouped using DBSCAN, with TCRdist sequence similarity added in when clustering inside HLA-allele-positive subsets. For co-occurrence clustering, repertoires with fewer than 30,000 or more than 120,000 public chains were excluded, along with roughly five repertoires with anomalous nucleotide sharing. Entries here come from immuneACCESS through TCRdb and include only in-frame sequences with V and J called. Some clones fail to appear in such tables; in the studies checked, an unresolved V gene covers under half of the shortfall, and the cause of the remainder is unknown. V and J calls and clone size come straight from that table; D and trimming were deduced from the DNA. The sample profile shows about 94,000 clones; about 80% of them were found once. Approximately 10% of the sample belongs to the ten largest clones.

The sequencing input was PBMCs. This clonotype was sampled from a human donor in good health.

CDR3 sequence: CSVLWGAGELFF. The nucleotides are TGCAGCGTTTTATGGGGGGCCGGGGAGCTGTTTTTT. In this chain, TRBV29-1 is recombined with TRBJ2-2; a weak D assignment points to TRBD2 (6 bases agree). The V and J ends are trimmed by 5 bases and 6 bases, leaving 10 bases between them. The CDR3 sequence holds 12 residues, the cysteine and phenylalanine included. Only the CDR3 region is kept as DNA, spanning 36 bases read in frame from base 1. CDR1 and CDR2 are read off the germline V gene as SQVTM and ANQGSEA.